These 14 T cell receptor beta chains originate from one sample sequenced in a study of cytomegalovirus exposure and HLA in healthy donors. 60 Vbeta and 13 Jbeta primers were used in PCR. TCRdb's table, derived via immunoSEQ multiplex PCR, lists solely in-frame clones and lacks some. The sample comprises roughly 120,000 clones, about 74% of which are singletons, and about 4% rests with the top ten. Sequenced sample: PBMCs. The receptors stem from a woman aged 50 to 60 in good health and CMV-seropositive.

The chain employs TRBV27 and TRBJ1-2, with no clear D. Germline loops: CDR1 MNHEY, CDR2 SMNVEV (reference sequence). The length of the CDR3 is 12 residues. V lost 10 bases and J lost 5, with 14 bases in between. This chain's CDR3 is CATHSSFYGYTF. DNA for the CDR3: TGTGCCACCCATTCGAGTTTTTATGGCTACACCTTC.

The chain combines TRBV7-2 with TRBJ1-1; no clear D. Germline V lookup: CDR1 SGHTA, CDR2 FQGNSA. V lost 3 bases and J lost 0, with 5 bases in between. The CDR3 has 13 residues. The CDR3, as DNA: TGTGCCAGCAGCTTTCTGTTGAACACTGAAGCTTTCTTT. Protein product: CASSFLLNTEAFF.

This clone appeared a few times. This sequence joins TRBV6-5 and TRBJ2-7, with TRBD1 matching 7 bases. CDR1 is MNHEY and CDR2 is SVGAGI in the germline V gene. This CDR3 comprises 15 residues. Trimming removed 6 bases from V and 2 bases from J; junction bases left unmatched: 10. This chain's CDR3 is CASRPTGTETYEQYF. The CDR3 DNA is TGTGCCAGCAGGCCTACCGGGACAGAGACCTACGAGCAGTACTTC.

The J gene is TRBJ1-2, the V gene TRBV7-9, with D possibly TRBD1 on 6 matching bases. This CDR3 is built from 13 residues. V gave up 5 bases and J gave up 6 bases, with 13 bases separating them. The germline V gene has CDR1 SEHNR and CDR2 FQNEAQ (reference sequence). CDR3 bases: TGTGCCAGCAGCCCTAGGGGGATCGATGGCTACACCTTC. Encoded protein: CASSPRGIDGYTF.

The CDR3 DNA reads as TGTGCCAGCACCCCCTGGGAGACAGGGAACTATGGCTACACCTTC. Amino acids: CASTPWETGNYGYTF. This chain uses TRBV6-5 with TRBJ1-2; the match to TRBD1 covers 7 bases. The CDR3 length is 15 residues. V was pared by 7 bases and J by 2 bases, with 10 bases of the junction left unmatched. Germline V lookup: CDR1 MNHEY, CDR2 SVGAGI.

The chain uses TRBV7-6 and TRBJ2-7; 8 bases agree with TRBD1. Germline CDR1 reads SGHVS; CDR2 reads FNYEAQ. With V trimmed by 5 bases and J by 1 base, 7 bases remained unmatched. The CDR3 totals 15 residues. As DNA, the CDR3 is TGTGCCAGCAGCCCACAGGGGGATCCGTCCTACGAGCAGTACTTC. As protein: CASSPQGDPSYEQYF.

The chain uses TRBV28 and TRBJ1-2, with 7 nucleotides matching TRBD1. V lost 2 bases and J lost 4; bases outside the gene matches: 7. CDR1 MDHEN and CDR2 SYDVKM come from the germline V gene. This CDR3 spans 15 amino acids. The CDR3 sequence: CASSLRQGGTYGYTF. The CDR3 bases are TGTGCCAGCAGTTTAAGGCAGGGGGGAACCTATGGCTACACCTTC.

The V call is TRBV5-4, the J call TRBJ1-2; no definite D call. CDR3 length: 13 residues. V was trimmed by 4 bases and J by 6 bases, leaving 13 bases between them. From germline, CDR1 is SGHNT and CDR2 YYREEE (reference sequence). The CDR3 DNA is TGTGCCAGCAGCCTAGGACTCGATCATGGCTACACCTTC. Residues: CASSLGLDHGYTF.

This chain joins TRBV4-3 and TRBJ2-5; tentative D call: TRBD1 (5 bases). This CDR3 spans 16 amino acids. V shed 0 bases and J shed 1 base, with 12 bases lying between them. Germline CDR1 and CDR2: LGHNA and YSLEER. The CDR3 sequence is CASSQDGQGSQETQYF. Here the CDR3 DNA reads TGCGCCAGCAGCCAAGATGGCCAGGGCTCCCAAGAGACCCAGTACTTC.

V usage is TRBV5-1 and J usage is TRBJ1-1; possibly TRBD1 for D (6 bases). Trimming shortened V by 3 bases and J by 4 bases, and 16 bases separated the two germline ends. CDR3 length equals 15 residues. Germline assignment: CDR1 SGHRS and CDR2 YFSETQ. The CDR3 is CASSSQTGFSTEAFF. CDR3 nucleotide sequence: TGCGCCAGCAGCTCTCAAACAGGGTTCAGCACTGAAGCTTTCTTT.

V gene TRBV11-2 combines with J gene TRBJ2-2, with D tentatively TRBD2 (6 bases). Trimming removed 1 base at V and 0 bases at J, with 15 bases between. This CDR3 comprises 18 residues. Germline V gene data show CDR1 as SGHAT and CDR2 as FQNNGV. CDR3 nucleotide sequence: TGTGCCAGCAGCTTAGTGAGGCTGGCGGGGACGAACACCGGGGAGCTGTTTTTT. This sequence encodes CASSLVRLAGTNTGELFF. The full variable domain, completed using reference TRBV11-2 and TRBJ2-2, is EAGVAQSPRYKIIEKRQSVAFWCNPISGHATLYWYQQILGQGPKLLIQFQNNGVVDDSQLPKDRFSAERLKGVDSTLKIQPAKLEDSAVYLCASSLVRLAGTNTGELFFGEGSRLTVL.

The rearrangement joins TRBV27 to TRBJ1-6; D is undetermined. The V and J ends lost 7 bases and 4 bases respectively, with 17 bases between them. There are 16 residues in the CDR3. The germline V gene has CDR1 MNHEY and CDR2 SMNVEV (reference sequence). CDR3 DNA: TGTGCCAGCACCCCATCAGGTTCCCCTTATAATTCACCCCTCCACTTT. Amino acids: CASTPSGSPYNSPLHF.

The genes are TRBV11-3 and TRBJ2-3; no clear D. The CDR3 is made up of 13 amino acids. V was clipped by 5 bases and J by 3 bases, with 9 bases between them. Germline assignment: CDR1 SGHNT and CDR2 YENEEA. The CDR3 DNA follows: TGTGCCAGCAGCACACGCCCGACAGATACGCAGTATTTT. It translates to CASSTRPTDTQYF.

J is TRBJ2-7 and V is TRBV21-1; the table gives TRBD2 as D, unverified against the DNA. TRBV21-1 is termed a pseudogene. This CDR3 has 17 residues. CDR3 sequence: CASSNASGTSASYEQYF. DNA of the CDR3: TGTGCCAGCAGCAATGCGAGCGGGACTAGCGCTTCCTACGAGCAGTACTTC.